The present T cell receptor (beta chain) was sequenced within a study of identical twins. General study findings and limits: The conclusions drew on cross-sectional statistical analysis instead of tracking the same donors.

TCRdb re-analysed the 5' RACE reads in MiXCR, keeping a single row per CDR3 protein. The table records over 550,000 distinct CDR3 sequences, under 8.5% of them present only once. The germline V and J ends were trimmed by 4 bases and 9 bases, with 10 bases remaining between them. The CDR3 length is 12 residues. This clonotype was detected many times. Its target is not known. Another study also made use of these data, one on yellow fever vaccine responses in identical twins.

The receptor was derived from a woman under 30 in good health. The V gene is TRBV12-3 or TRBV12-4, the J gene TRBJ2-1; TRBD2 might be the D (5 bases). Material: PBMCs. The CDR3 coding sequence is TGTGCCAGCAGTTCTAGCTTCGGTGAGCAGTTCTTC. This codes for CASSSSFGEQFF.